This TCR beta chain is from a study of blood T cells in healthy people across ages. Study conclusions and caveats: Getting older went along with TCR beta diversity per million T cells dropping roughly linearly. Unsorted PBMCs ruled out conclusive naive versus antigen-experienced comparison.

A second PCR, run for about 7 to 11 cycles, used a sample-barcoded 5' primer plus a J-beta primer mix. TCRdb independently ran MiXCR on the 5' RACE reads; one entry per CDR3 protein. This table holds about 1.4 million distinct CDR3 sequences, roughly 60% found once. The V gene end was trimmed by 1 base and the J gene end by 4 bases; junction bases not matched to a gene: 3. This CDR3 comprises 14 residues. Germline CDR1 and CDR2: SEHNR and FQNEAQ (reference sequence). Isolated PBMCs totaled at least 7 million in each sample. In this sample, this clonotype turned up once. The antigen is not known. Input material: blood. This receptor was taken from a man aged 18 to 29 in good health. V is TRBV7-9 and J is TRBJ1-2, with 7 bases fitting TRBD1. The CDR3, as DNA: TGTGCCAGCAGCTTAGGGGACAGCCCCTATGGCTACACCTTC. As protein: CASSLGDSPYGYTF. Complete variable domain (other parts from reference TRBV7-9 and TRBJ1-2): DTGVSQNPRHKITKRGQNVTFRCDPISEHNRLYWYRQTLGQGPEFLTYFQNEAQLEKSRLLSDRFSAERPKGSFSTLEIQRTEQGDSAMYLCASSLGDSPYGYTFGSGTRLTVV.